The 11 T cell receptor beta chains below all came from one sample that was sequenced in a study of blood T cell repertoires in COVID-19. TCRdb's table, derived via immunoSEQ multiplex PCR, lists solely in-frame clones and lacks some. The top ten clones hold around 1.7% of a sample with a few hundred thousand clones, over 85% of them seen once. Sequencing was carried out using PBMCs or T cells enriched from blood (not recorded which). The receptors here all came from a woman younger than 45 who had recovered from COVID-19.

This clone was counted only a few times. The chain is built from TRBV12-2 and TRBJ1-5; the table assigns TRBD1, which was not confirmed against the DNA. TRBV12-2 has pseudogene status. The CDR3 has 17 residues. Here the CDR3 reads CASRLGQGKGANQPQHF. CDR3 in DNA: TGTGCAAGTCGCTTAGGACAGGGTAAGGGGGCAAATCAGCCCCAGCATTTT.

The V call is TRBV19, the J call TRBJ1-1; 9 bases line up with TRBD1. Germline CDR1 reads LNHDA; CDR2 reads SQIVND (reference sequence). Trimming took 1 base from V and 11 from J; bases not matched to a gene: 11. The CDR3 spans 15 residues. The CDR3 here is CASSIVYRGRVVAFF. The CDR3 coding sequence is TGTGCCAGTAGTATAGTTTACAGGGGGCGCGTGGTGGCTTTCTTT.

This clone was seen once. V gene TRBV24-1 combines with J gene TRBJ2-3, with D uncertain. With 1 base removed from V and 0 bases from J, the gap between germline ends came to 7 bases. Germline CDR1 is KGHDR and CDR2 is SFDVKD. The CDR3 has 15 residues. The CDR3 region is CATSDFYRSTDTQYF. The CDR3 bases are TGTGCCACCAGTGATTTCTACCGGAGCACAGATACGCAGTATTTT.

This chain joins TRBV10-3 and TRBJ2-7; 10 nucleotides align to TRBD1. The CDR3 covers 14 residues. Per the germline V gene, CDR1 is ENHRY and CDR2 is SYGVKD. V gave up 3 bases and J gave up 6 bases; unmatched junction bases: 5. CDR3 sequence reads: CAISDGQGGFEQYF. DNA of the CDR3: TGTGCCATCAGTGATGGACAGGGGGGATTCGAGCAGTACTTC.

The V call is TRBV10-2, the J call TRBJ2-3, with 10 bases that match TRBD1. V was clipped by 6 bases and J by 2 bases; unmatched bases: 14. Germline loops: CDR1 WSHSY, CDR2 SAAADI. This CDR3 contains 18 residues. The CDR3 nucleotides are TGCGCCAGCAGGATAACCGCGGGACAGGGGAATTTCACAGATACGCAGTATTTT. Translated, it gives CASRITAGQGNFTDTQYF.

V is TRBV11-1 and J is TRBJ1-1; D is ambiguous. The CDR3 runs to 13 residues. Trimming cost V 5 bases and J 2 bases, with 9 bases left between them. Germline V gives CDR1 SGHAT, CDR2 FQDESV (reference sequence). As DNA, the CDR3 is TGTGCCAGCAGCCTCGGACTTAACACTGAAGCTTTCTTT. This sequence encodes CASSLGLNTEAFF.

On this clone: At one of its ends the junction is not consistent with the germline gene, which may arise from a read error. J is TRBJ1-4 and V is TRBV7-9; TRBD1 aligns across 7 bases. This CDR3 spans 14 amino acids. Germline V gives CDR1 SEHNR, CDR2 FQNEAQ (reference sequence). CDR3 residues: CASSPRDSPWKGDF. DNA for the CDR3: TGTGCCAGCAGCCCCCGGGACAGTCCTTGGAAGGGGGATTTT.

The DNA of the CDR3 is TGTGCCAGCTCACTCTCCGTCGGGGAGGGTGGCTACACCTTC. Encoded protein: CASSLSVGEGGYTF. This chain joins TRBV18 and TRBJ1-2; D unclear. Germline V lookup: CDR1 KGHSH, CDR2 LQKENI. V lost 4 bases and J lost 7, with 16 bases in between. CDR3 length: 14 residues.

On this clone: This sample includes further DNA sequences coding for the same CDR3. The chain links TRBV19 to TRBJ1-3; no firm D call. V was clipped by 3 bases and J by 1 base, with 7 bases between them. Germline loops: CDR1 LNHDA, CDR2 SQIVND (reference sequence). The CDR3 length is 14 residues. The CDR3 spells CASSIRGSGNTIYF. Written as DNA, the CDR3 is TGTGCCAGTAGTATTCGGGGATCTGGAAACACCATATATTTT.

This chain connects TRBV7-8 to TRBJ2-2; no clear D. The CDR3 has 15 amino acids. The V and J ends lost 5 bases and 5 bases respectively, with 15 bases between them. CDR1 and CDR2 (germline): SGHVS, FQNEAQ. CDR3 sequence (DNA): TGTGCCAGCAGCCGGGTCTCGTCGGTAACCGGGGAGCTGTTTTTT. Translation: CASSRVSSVTGELFF.

The V call is TRBV2, the J call TRBJ1-1; D is ambiguous. The V and J ends lost 5 bases and 4 bases respectively, with 14 bases between them. CDR3 length: 14 amino acids. Germline V gene sequence: CDR1 SNHLY, CDR2 FYNNEI. CDR3 protein: CASSRDELSTEAFF. The CDR3 nucleotides are TGTGCCAGCAGTCGCGATGAATTATCCACTGAAGCTTTCTTT.